This section outlines one T cell receptor beta chain sequence together with its context. Its specificity is unknown. The data stem from a study of cytomegalovirus exposure and HLA in healthy donors. In the study overall: A prior study identified 90 million to 120 million unique TCR beta sequences from about 179 million T cells.

Study-level results: The authors listed 150 to 200 TCR beta chains as cytomegalovirus-associated. Researchers reported in a later analysis that a missense DCLRE1C variant was tied to TCR beta V- and J-gene trimming.

The PCR used 60 Vbeta and 13 Jbeta primers. Authors' methods: In a later analysis, 79 million or so unique TCR beta chains included roughly 11 million shared by two or more donors. Sequencing was performed with immunoSEQ multiplex PCR; in TCRdb, only in-frame clones are kept and a portion is missing. V and J calls and clone size follow that table, whereas D and trimming were derived from the DNA. Here the sample spans 150,000 to 200,000 clones, almost 85% being singletons. There are 16 residues in the CDR3. Germline loops: CDR1 LGHNA, CDR2 YNFKEQ. The V end lost 0 bases, the J end lost 4 bases, and 12 bases lay between the germline ends.

The sample comprised PBMCs. V is TRBV4-2 and J is TRBJ1-4, with a possible D match to TRBD1 (6 bases). The TCR was taken from a man between 25 and 39 years old in good health and CMV-seronegative. For the CDR3, the DNA is TGTGCCAGCAGCCAAGAGATTGGACAGTTTAATGAAAAACTGTTTTTT. Protein: CASSQEIGQFNEKLFF.